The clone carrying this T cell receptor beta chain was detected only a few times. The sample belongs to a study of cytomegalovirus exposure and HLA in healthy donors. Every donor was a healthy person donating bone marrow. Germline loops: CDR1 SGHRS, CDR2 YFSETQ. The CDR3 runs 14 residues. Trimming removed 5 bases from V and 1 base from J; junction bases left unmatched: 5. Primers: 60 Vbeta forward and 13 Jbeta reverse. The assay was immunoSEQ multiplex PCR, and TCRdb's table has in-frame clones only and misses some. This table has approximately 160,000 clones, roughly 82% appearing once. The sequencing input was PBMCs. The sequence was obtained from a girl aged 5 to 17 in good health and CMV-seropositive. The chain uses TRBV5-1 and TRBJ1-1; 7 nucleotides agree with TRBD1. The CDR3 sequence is CASRISGGNTEAFF. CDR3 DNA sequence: TGCGCCAGCAGAATTTCAGGGGGGAACACTGAAGCTTTCTTT.